What follows is one T cell receptor beta chain and its context. Its antigen is unknown. These data are taken from a study of T cells in narcolepsy. Whole-study findings and limits: Autoreactive clonotypes reportedly recurred in blood of same and different patients, not controls.

Produced via immunoSEQ multiplex PCR; TCRdb's table is partial and in-frame only. The table includes tens of thousands of clones, 80% detected once. Germline V lookup: CDR1 SGHNT, CDR2 YYREEE (reference sequence). The CDR3 spans 15 residues. Trimming removed 1 base at V and 2 bases at J, with 9 bases between. The source material was memory (CD45RA-) CD4+ T cells from blood. The rearrangement uses TRBV5-4 and TRBJ2-2, with D perhaps being TRBD1 or TRBD2 (6 bases each). The sequence derives from a human donor in good health. CDR3 DNA sequence: TGTGCCAGCAGCTTGTACGGGGGCAACACCGGGGAGCTGTTTTTT. Encoded protein: CASSLYGGNTGELFF.